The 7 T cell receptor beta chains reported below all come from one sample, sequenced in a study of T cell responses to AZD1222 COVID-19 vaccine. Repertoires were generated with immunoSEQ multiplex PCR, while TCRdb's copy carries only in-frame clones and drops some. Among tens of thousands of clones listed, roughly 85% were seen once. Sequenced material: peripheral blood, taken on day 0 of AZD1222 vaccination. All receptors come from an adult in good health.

Written as DNA, the CDR3 is TGTGCCAGCTCACCATTCTCAGGGGTTGGGAACACTGAAGCTTTCTTT. This encodes CASSPFSGVGNTEAFF. V is TRBV18 and J is TRBJ1-1; tentatively, D is TRBD1 (6 bases). Germline V lookup: CDR1 KGHSH, CDR2 LQKENI. The ends were cut back, 2 bases at V and 1 base at J, with 14 bases in the middle. The CDR3 runs to 16 residues.

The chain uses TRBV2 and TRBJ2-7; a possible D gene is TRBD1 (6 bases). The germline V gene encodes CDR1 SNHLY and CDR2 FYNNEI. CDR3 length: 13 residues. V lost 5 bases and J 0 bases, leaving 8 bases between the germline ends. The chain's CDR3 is CASSQGPSYEQYF. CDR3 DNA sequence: TGTGCCAGCAGTCAGGGGCCCTCCTACGAGCAGTACTTC.

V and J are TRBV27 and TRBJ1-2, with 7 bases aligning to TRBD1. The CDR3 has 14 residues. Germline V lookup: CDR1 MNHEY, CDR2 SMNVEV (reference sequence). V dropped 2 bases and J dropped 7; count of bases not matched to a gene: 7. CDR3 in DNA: TGTGCCAGCAGTTTACGGGACAGAAGCTCTGGCTACACCTTC. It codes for CASSLRDRSSGYTF.

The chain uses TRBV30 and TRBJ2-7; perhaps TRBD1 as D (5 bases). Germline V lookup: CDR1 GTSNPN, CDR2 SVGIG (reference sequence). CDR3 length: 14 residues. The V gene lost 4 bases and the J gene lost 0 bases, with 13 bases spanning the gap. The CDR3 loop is CAWTKQVSSYEQYF. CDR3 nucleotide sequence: TGTGCCTGGACCAAACAGGTCAGCTCCTACGAGCAGTACTTC.

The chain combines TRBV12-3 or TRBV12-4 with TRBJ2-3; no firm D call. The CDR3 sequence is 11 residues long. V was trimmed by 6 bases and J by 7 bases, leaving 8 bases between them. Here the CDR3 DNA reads TGTGCCAGCAGCCGAACTAATACGCAGTATTTT. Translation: CASSRTNTQYF.

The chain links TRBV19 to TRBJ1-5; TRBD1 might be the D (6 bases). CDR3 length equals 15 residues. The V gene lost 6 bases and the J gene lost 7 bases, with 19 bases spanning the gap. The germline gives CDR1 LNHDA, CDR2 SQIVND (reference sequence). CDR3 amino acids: CASSRGQRPGQPQHF. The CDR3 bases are TGTGCCAGTAGCCGAGGACAGCGACCGGGACAGCCCCAGCATTTT. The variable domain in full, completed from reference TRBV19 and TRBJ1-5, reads DGGITQSPKYLFRKEGQNVTLSCEQNLNHDAMYWYRQDPGQGLRLIYYSQIVNDFQKGDIAEGYSVSREKKESFPLTVTSAQKNPTAFYLCASSRGQRPGQPQHFGDGTRLSIL.

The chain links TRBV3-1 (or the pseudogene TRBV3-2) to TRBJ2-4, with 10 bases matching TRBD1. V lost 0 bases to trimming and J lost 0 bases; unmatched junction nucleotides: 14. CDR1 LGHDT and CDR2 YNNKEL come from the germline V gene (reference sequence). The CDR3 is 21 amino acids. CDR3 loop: CASSQDAGWDRGLLAKNIQYF. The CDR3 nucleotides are TGTGCCAGCAGCCAAGATGCGGGCTGGGACAGGGGTTTACTAGCCAAAAACATTCAGTACTTC.